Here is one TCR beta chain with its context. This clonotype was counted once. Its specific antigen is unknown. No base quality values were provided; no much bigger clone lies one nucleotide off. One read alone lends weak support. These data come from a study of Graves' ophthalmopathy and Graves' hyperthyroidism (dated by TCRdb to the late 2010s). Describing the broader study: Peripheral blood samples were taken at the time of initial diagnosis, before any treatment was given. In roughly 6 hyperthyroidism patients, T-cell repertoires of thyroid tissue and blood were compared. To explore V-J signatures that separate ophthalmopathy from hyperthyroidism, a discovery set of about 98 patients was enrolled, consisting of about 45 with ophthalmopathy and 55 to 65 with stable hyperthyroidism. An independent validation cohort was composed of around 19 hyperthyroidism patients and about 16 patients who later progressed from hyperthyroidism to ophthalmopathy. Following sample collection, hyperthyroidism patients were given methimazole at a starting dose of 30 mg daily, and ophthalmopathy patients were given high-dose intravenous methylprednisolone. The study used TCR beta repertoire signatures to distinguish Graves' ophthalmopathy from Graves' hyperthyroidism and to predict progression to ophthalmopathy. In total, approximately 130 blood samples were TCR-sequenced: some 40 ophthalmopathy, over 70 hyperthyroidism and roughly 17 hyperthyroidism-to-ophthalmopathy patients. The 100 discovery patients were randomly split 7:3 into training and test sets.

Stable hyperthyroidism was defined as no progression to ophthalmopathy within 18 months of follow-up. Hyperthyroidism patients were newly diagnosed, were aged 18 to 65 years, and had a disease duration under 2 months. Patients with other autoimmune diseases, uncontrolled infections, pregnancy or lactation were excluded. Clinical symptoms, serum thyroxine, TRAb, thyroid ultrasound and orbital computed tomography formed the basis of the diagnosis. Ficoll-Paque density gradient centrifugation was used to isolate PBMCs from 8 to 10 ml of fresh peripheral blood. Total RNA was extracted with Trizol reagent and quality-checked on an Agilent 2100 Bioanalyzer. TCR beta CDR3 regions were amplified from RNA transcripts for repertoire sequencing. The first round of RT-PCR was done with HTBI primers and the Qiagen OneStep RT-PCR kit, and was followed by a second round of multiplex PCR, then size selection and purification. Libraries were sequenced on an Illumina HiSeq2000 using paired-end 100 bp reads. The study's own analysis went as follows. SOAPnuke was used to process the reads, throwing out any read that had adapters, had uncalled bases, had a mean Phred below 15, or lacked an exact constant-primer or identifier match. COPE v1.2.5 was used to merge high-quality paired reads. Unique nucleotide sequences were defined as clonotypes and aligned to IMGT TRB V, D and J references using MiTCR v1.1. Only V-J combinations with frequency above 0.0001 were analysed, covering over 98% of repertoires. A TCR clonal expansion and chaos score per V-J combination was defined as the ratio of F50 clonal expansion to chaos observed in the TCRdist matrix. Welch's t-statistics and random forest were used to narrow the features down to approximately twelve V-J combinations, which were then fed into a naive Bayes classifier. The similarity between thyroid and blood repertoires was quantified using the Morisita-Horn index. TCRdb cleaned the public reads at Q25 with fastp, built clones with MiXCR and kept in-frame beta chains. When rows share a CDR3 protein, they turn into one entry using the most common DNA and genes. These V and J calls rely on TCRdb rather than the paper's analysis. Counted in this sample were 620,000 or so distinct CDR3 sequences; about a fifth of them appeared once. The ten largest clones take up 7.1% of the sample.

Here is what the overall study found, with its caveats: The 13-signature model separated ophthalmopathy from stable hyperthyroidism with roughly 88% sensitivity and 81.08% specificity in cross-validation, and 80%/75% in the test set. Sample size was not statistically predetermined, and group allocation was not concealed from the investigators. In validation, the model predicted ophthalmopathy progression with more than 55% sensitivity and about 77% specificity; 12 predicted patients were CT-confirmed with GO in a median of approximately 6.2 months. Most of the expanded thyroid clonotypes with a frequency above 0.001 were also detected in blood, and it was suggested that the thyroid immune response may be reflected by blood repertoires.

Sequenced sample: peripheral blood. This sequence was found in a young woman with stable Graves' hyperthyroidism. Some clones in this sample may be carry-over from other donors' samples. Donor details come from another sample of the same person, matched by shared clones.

The CDR3 region: CASSYRAVSGNTIYF. The sequenced DNA is TGTGCCAGCAGTTACAGGGCAGTCTCTGGAAACACCATATATTTT. The chain couples TRBV6-5 to TRBJ1-3; too little of a D gene remains to name it. V loses 2 bases of germline sequence and J loses 0 bases, and the interval between the two ends is 8 bases. The CDR3 holds 15 amino acids from the cysteine to the phenylalanine. Here the CDR3 DNA is all that survives: 45 bases in frame from base 1. CDR1 and CDR2 (MNHEY, SVGAGI) derive from the germline V gene.